Described below is a single TCR beta chain sequence and its context. The data belong to a study of cytomegalovirus exposure and HLA in healthy donors. The table came from immunoSEQ multiplex PCR; TCRdb's copy has only in-frame clones and leaves some out. The table lists over 250,000 clones, 65% to 90% of them singletons. The CDR3 is 18 amino acids. The V gene's germline CDR1 is LNHNV and CDR2 YYDKDF (reference sequence). V lost 1 base, J lost 1 base, and 17 bases lay in between. It was the roughly 110-subject validation cohort, separate from the roughly 700-subject first cohort, to which the donors belonged.

Specimen: PBMCs. This receptor was taken from a woman between 18 and 29 years old in good health and CMV-seronegative. This chain connects TRBV15 to TRBJ1-5; tentatively, D is TRBD1 (5 bases). The CDR3 is CATSRVSGAGRSNQPQHF. CDR3 nucleotide sequence: TGTGCCACCAGCAGAGTCAGTGGGGCAGGGAGGAGCAATCAGCCCCAGCATTTT.